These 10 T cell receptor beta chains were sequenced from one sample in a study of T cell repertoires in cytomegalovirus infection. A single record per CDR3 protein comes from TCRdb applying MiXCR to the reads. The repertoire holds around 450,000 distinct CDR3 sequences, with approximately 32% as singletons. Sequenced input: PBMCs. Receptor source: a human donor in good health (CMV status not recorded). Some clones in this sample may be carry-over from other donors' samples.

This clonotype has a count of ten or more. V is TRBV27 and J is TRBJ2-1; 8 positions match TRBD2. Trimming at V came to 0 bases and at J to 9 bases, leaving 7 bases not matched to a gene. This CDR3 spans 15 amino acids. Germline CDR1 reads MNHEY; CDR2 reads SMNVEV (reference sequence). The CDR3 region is CASSLSTGGAGEQFF. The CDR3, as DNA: TGTGCCAGCAGTTTATCGACCGGGGGGGCCGGTGAGCAGTTCTTC.

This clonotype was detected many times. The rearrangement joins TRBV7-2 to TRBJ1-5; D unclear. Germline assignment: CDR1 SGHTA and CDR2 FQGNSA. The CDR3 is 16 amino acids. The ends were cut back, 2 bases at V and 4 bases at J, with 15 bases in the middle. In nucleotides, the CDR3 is TGTGCCAGCAGCTTATGGGGAGGACGGGAGAATCAGCCCCAGCATTTT. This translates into CASSLWGGRENQPQHF.

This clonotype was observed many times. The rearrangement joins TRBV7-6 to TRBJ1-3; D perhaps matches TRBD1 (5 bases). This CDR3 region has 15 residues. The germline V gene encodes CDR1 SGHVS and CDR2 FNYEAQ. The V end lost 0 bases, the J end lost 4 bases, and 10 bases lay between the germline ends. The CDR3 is CASSLAQGRGNTIYF. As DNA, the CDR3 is TGTGCCAGCAGCTTAGCCCAGGGACGCGGAAACACCATATATTTT.

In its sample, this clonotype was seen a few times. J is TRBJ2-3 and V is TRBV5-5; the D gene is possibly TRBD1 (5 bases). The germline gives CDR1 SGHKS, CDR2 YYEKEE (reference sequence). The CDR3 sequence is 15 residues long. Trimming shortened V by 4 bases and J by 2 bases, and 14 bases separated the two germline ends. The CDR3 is CASSLKPDTTDTQYF. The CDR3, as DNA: TGTGCCAGCAGCCTAAAGCCGGACACCACAGATACGCAGTATTTT.

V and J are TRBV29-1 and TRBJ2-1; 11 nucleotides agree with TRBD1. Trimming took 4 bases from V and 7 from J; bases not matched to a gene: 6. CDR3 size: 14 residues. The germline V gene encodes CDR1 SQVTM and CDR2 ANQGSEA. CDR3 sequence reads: CSVVRTGGYNEQFF. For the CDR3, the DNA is TGCAGCGTTGTTAGGACAGGGGGCTATAATGAGCAGTTCTTC.

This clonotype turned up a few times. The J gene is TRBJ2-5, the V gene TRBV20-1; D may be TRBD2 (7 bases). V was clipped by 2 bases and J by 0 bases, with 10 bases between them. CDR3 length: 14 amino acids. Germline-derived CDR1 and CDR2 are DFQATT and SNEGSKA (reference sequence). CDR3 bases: TGCAGTGCTAGACGGGGGGCCTACCAAGAGACCCAGTACTTC. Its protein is CSARRGAYQETQYF.

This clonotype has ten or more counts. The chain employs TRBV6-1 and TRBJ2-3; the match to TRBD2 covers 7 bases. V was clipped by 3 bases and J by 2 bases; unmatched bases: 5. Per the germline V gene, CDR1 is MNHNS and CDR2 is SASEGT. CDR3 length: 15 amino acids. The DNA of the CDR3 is TGTGCCAGCAGTGACGGAGGGACTACCACAGATACGCAGTATTTT. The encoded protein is CASSDGGTTTDTQYF.

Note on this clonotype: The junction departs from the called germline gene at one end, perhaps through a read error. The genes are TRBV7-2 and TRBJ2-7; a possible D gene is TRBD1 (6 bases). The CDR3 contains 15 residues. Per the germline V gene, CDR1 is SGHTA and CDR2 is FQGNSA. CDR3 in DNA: TGTGCCAGCAGCTTATCGCCAGGGGCTGCCTACGAGCATTACTTC. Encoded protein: CASSLSPGAAYEHYF.

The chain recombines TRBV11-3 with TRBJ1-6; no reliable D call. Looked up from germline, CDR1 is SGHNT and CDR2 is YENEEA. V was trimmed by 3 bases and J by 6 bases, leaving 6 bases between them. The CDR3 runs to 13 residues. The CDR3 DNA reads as TGTGCCAGCAGCTTTACAGCTAATTCACCCCTCCACTTT. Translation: CASSFTANSPLHF.

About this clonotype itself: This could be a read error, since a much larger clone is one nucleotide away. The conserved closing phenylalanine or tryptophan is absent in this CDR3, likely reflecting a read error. The CDR3 DNA follows: TGTGCCAGCAGCCCACAGATTGGAGGGGGCATGAACATTCAGTACTTA. It encodes CASSPQIGGGMNIQYL. This rearrangement joins TRBV7-8 to TRBJ2-4; D may be TRBD1 (7 bases). The CDR3 spans 16 residues. Trimming took off 5 bases at V and 7 bases at J, with 21 bases between the two ends. Per germline, CDR1 SGHVS and CDR2 FQNEAQ.